What follows describes a single T cell receptor beta chain. The antigen is undetermined. This entry is derived from a study of beta chain features in type 1 diabetes. Study results and caveats: Patients' naive, central memory and regulatory TCRB repertoires appeared more alike than those of healthy donors.

CD4+ naive, central memory, regulatory and stem cell-like memory cells were sorted via CD45RO/CCR7/CD25/CD127/CD95/CD27. Populations obtained by sorting all exceeded 95% purity. The authors reverse transcribed all of the isolated RNA, so sequencing captured expressed TCRB transcripts. Measured with immunoSEQ multiplex PCR; TCRdb has only the in-frame clones, and not every one. The data contain under 300,000 clones, roughly 8% of them singletons. Sample: central memory CD4+ T cells from blood. The TCR comes from a woman in her late teens or twenties in good health.

The DNA of the CDR3 is TGTGCCAGCAGCTACGAGGGCAGGGGGGAAGCTTTCTTT. This codes for CASSYEGRGEAFF. The J gene is TRBJ1-1, the V gene TRBV7-9; 7 bases map to TRBD1. V trimming: 4 bases; J trimming: 8 bases; junction bases outside the gene matches: 7. Germline CDR1 SEHNR, CDR2 FQNEAQ (reference sequence). The CDR3 has 13 amino acids. Drawing the rest from reference TRBV7-9 and TRBJ1-1, the complete variable domain is DTGVSQNPRHKITKRGQNVTFRCDPISEHNRLYWYRQTLGQGPEFLTYFQNEAQLEKSRLLSDRFSAERPKGSFSTLEIQRTEQGDSAMYLCASSYEGRGEAFFGQGTRLTVV.